The source of this T cell receptor (beta chain) is a study of beta chain features in type 1 diabetes. Study information: When patients were set against healthy donors, age, gender and cell yields were similar. Study-wide results and caveats: Cells that show high TCR expression could be over-represented by cDNA sequencing. Across all four CD4+ subsets, people with type 1 diabetes showed modestly shorter TCRB CDR3s.

The CDR3 length is 15 residues. Trimming shortened V by 1 base and J by 4 bases, and 14 bases separated the two germline ends. CDR1 is SGHVS, CDR2 FNYEAQ, per germline. Each sorted population was over 95% pure. On this clone itself: Its cognate antigen is unknown.

The whole isolated RNA underwent reverse transcription, so sequencing captured expressed TCRB transcripts. The method was immunoSEQ multiplex PCR; TCRdb's version includes in-frame clones alone and lacks a portion of them. Counted here are nearly 700,000 clones, about an eighth occurring once; the ten biggest clones make up roughly 0.022%. The V and J genes are TRBV7-6 and TRBJ2-7, with no clear D. Source material: naive CD4+ T cells from blood. This TCR was sampled from a man aged 18 to 30 with type 1 diabetes. The CDR3 nucleotides read TGTGCCAGCAGCTTAGATGGGCTCCGCGTTTACGAGCAGTACTTC. Amino acids: CASSLDGLRVYEQYF.